This T cell receptor (beta chain) comes out of a study of blood T cell repertoires in COVID-19. About the study: From the United States, Italy and Spain came samples of acute and convalescent COVID-19. From T cells, B-cell-depleted T cells, or PBMCs came the material, which was cDNA or gDNA.

Authors' data handling: Amplification with reference gene primers provided the estimates of nucleated cell counts. Libraries were prepared by immunoSEQ multiplex PCR; TCRdb keeps only in-frame clonotypes and omits some of them. D and trimming were read from the DNA, whereas the V and J calls and clone size are those reported in that table. The table shows hundreds of thousands of clones, with approximately 85% occurring only once. Germline loops: CDR1 MNHEY, CDR2 SVGAGI. The CDR3 runs 12 residues. With V trimmed by 10 bases and J by 5 bases, 8 bases remained unmatched. V is TRBV6-5 and J is TRBJ2-7, with TRBD1 identical over 7 bases. Sequenced sample: peripheral blood. This clonotype was sampled from a man aged 35-49 years with acute or convalescent COVID-19. The CDR3 protein is CATHRGTHEQYF. For the CDR3, the DNA is TGTGCCACCCACAGGGGAACCCACGAGCAGTACTTC.